This record looks at one T cell receptor beta chain sequence and its context. Its antigen is as yet unknown. The PCR had 60 Vbeta and 13 Jbeta primers. Sequenced by immunoSEQ multiplex PCR; TCRdb stores in-frame clones only, minus some. The sample includes 250,000 to 300,000 clones, around 90% of them seen just once. These data originate in a study of cytomegalovirus exposure and HLA in healthy donors. Study-wide results and caveats: A later analysis linked a missense variant in DCLRE1C to the trimming of TCR beta V and J genes. Presence/absence analyses assumed roughly uniform sequencing depth across donors. Later on, an analysis showed TCR association rates differing by HLA locus, with DRB1 the most and HLA-C the fewest. Productive rates of about 90% or about 30% were seen for most TCR beta V segments in an earlier analysis.

Germline values: CDR1 SNHLY, CDR2 FYNNEI. CDR3 length: 15 amino acids. Germline trimming cut 10 bases from V and 10 bases from J; bases unmatched to any gene: 16. The rearrangement links TRBV2 to TRBJ2-1, with TRBD2 matching over 10 bases. The specimen sequenced was PBMCs. The receptor's source is a girl aged 2 to 10 in good health and CMV-seronegative. CDR3 sequence (DNA): TGTGCCAAGGGAGGTCTAGCGGGGGCCGGTTGGGAGCAGTTCTTC. It is translated as CAKGGLAGAGWEQFF.